The 22 T cell receptor beta chains in this list originate from one sample, sequenced in a study of Graves' ophthalmopathy and Graves' hyperthyroidism. The TCR beta CDR3 regions underwent amplification from RNA transcripts. Second-round multiplex PCR came after first-round RT-PCR with HTBI primers. TCRdb called the multiplex PCR reads again in MiXCR, with one record for every CDR3 protein. The sample includes over a million distinct CDR3 sequences, less than 45% of them seen just once. Sequencing used peripheral blood or thyroid tissue (not recorded which). Receptor source: an adult man with Graves' hyperthyroidism.

In this sample, this clonotype turned up once. A much larger clone differs from this one at a single base, so this may be a read error. The genes are TRBV9 and TRBJ2-7; 7 bases fit TRBD2. CDR1 is SGDLS and CDR2 is YYNGEE in the germline V gene. The length of the CDR3 is 15 residues. The DNA for the CDR3 is TGTGCCAGCAGCGCAGCTAGCGGAGGTCTTTACGAGCAGCACTTC. This gives the protein CASSAASGGLYEQHF.

Turning to this clonotype: A much larger clone differs from this one at a single base, so this may be a read error. The gene calls are TRBV14 and TRBJ1-1; D uncertain. The CDR3 has 14 amino acids. Trimming left V 4 bases short and J 6 bases short, with 15 bases between. Looked up from germline, CDR1 is SGHDN and CDR2 is FVKESK. The CDR3 nucleotides are TGTGCCAGCAGCCGGGCAGGAAGCTACGCTGAAGCTTTCTTT. The encoded protein is CASSRAGSYAEAFF.

The V and J genes are TRBV7-2 and TRBJ1-2, with D tentatively TRBD1 (5 bases). The CDR3 is 15 amino acids. Germline assignment: CDR1 SGHTA and CDR2 FQGNSA. With 0 bases removed from V and 12 bases from J, the gap between germline ends came to 20 bases. The CDR3 DNA follows: TGTGCCAGCAGCTTAGCGCACCCAGGGCGCTCTGGAAACACCTTC. Encoded protein: CASSLAHPGRSGNTF.

The sample holds a few counts of this clonotype. The chain uses TRBV19 and TRBJ1-1; 7 bases line up with TRBD1. This CDR3 has 14 residues. Trimming took 5 bases from V and 2 from J; bases not matched to a gene: 5. Germline CDR1 is LNHDA and CDR2 is SQIVND (reference sequence). CDR3 protein: CASSVDRANTEAFF. The CDR3 nucleotides read TGTGCCAGTAGTGTCGACAGGGCCAACACTGAAGCTTTCTTT.

The V call is TRBV7-8, the J call TRBJ2-7; D is unresolved. CDR1 SGHVS and CDR2 FQNEAQ come from the germline V gene. CDR3 size: 15 residues. The germline V and J ends were trimmed by 10 bases and 0 bases, with 19 bases remaining between them. The CDR3 bases are TGTGCCAACAGTTCTCCCCTGGGAAGCTCCTACGAGCAGTACTTC. Translating it yields CANSSPLGSSYEQYF.

The chain has TRBV5-5 and TRBJ2-5; TRBD1 matches 7 bases. CDR1 and CDR2 (germline): SGHKS, YYEKEE (reference sequence). V trimming: 5 bases; J trimming: 2 bases; junction bases outside the gene matches: 15. CDR3 length: 17 amino acids. CDR3: CASSWRQGGLQQETQYF. The CDR3 DNA reads TGTGCCAGCAGTTGGCGACAGGGTGGCCTACAACAAGAGACCCAGTACTTC.

This clonotype has a count of ten or more. The chain is built from TRBV7-8 and TRBJ1-6; D possibly corresponds to TRBD1 (5 bases). The CDR3 length is 14 residues. The V and J ends lost 5 bases and 7 bases respectively, with 12 bases between them. CDR1 and CDR2 from the germline V gene are SGHVS and FQNEAQ. Here the CDR3 DNA reads TGTGCCAGCAGCCCGGGACCGATAAATTCACCCCTCCACTTT. Its translation: CASSPGPINSPLHF.

The chain combines TRBV29-1 with TRBJ1-2; possibly TRBD1 for D (5 bases). Trimming left V 7 bases short and J 6 bases short, with 18 bases between. The CDR3 spans 13 residues. CDR1 and CDR2 (germline): SQVTM, ANQGSEA. DNA for the CDR3: TGCAGCGCGGATGGAGGGGAGGGTCATGGCTACACCTTC. It codes for CSADGGEGHGYTF.

The chain uses TRBV7-3 and TRBJ1-5; D ambiguous. The germline V and J ends were trimmed by 2 bases and 7 bases, with 18 bases remaining between them. CDR3 size: 16 residues. In germline, CDR1 is SGHTA, CDR2 FQGTGA. This CDR3 is CASSLSSGIGEQPQHF. The CDR3 region has the DNA TGTGCCAGCAGCTTATCTAGCGGGATAGGCGAGCAGCCCCAGCATTTT.

The V gene is TRBV29-1, the J gene TRBJ1-1; D ambiguous. Trimming removed 3 bases from V and 1 base from J, with 6 bases in between. CDR1 SQVTM and CDR2 ANQGSEA come from the germline V gene. CDR3 length equals 12 residues. CDR3 sequence (DNA): TGCAGCGTTGATTTCCGGAACACTGAAGCTTTCTTT. This codes for CSVDFRNTEAFF.

In this sample, this clonotype turned up once. This chain links TRBV7-2 with TRBJ2-2, with a possible D match to TRBD1 (6 bases). The V end lost 5 bases, the J end lost 9 bases, and 16 bases lay between the germline ends. The germline V gene has CDR1 SGHTA and CDR2 FQGNSA. This CDR3 is 14 amino acids long. The CDR3 here is CASSKGQAGRELFF. Here the CDR3 DNA reads TGTGCCAGCAGCAAGGGACAAGCAGGCCGGGAGCTGTTTTTT. Variable domain in full (rest from reference TRBV7-2 and TRBJ2-2): GAGVSQSPSNKVTEKGKDVELRCDPISGHTALYWYRQSLGQGLEFLIYFQGNSAPDKSGLPSDRFSAERTGGSVSTLTIQRTQQEDSAVYLCASSKGQAGRELFFGEGSRLTVL.

There are many counts of this clonotype. The J gene is TRBJ2-7, the V gene TRBV29-1; 9 nucleotides align to TRBD1. Germline-derived CDR1 and CDR2 are SQVTM and ANQGSEA. J was trimmed by 2 bases and V by 5 bases; bases with no gene match: 7. The CDR3 loop spans 14 amino acids. CDR3: CSVQGGTGTYEQYF. CDR3 in DNA: TGCAGCGTTCAAGGGGGGACAGGGACCTACGAGCAGTACTTC.

This chain connects TRBV6-2 or TRBV6-3 to TRBJ2-5, with D possibly TRBD1 on 5 matching bases. The CDR3 has 14 amino acids. V was cut by 5 bases and J by 5 bases, with 15 bases left in between. Germline loops: CDR1 MNHEY, CDR2 SVGEGT. The CDR3 DNA is TGTGCCAGCAGTGACCAGGGTACTGGGGAGACCCAGTACTTC. It is translated as CASSDQGTGETQYF.

The sample holds a few counts of this clonotype. The chain uses TRBV20-1 and TRBJ1-5; no firm D call. V gave up 0 bases and J gave up 4 bases, with 13 bases separating them. CDR3 size: 15 residues. Per germline, CDR1 DFQATT and CDR2 SNEGSKA (reference sequence). This CDR3 is CSARDWVGINQPQHF. CDR3 nucleotide sequence: TGCAGTGCTAGAGATTGGGTGGGGATAAATCAGCCCCAGCATTTT.

A remark on this clonotype: With a much larger clone just one base away, this may be a read error. The rearrangement uses TRBV7-9 and TRBJ2-7, with a weak D call TRBD1 (5 bases). The CDR3 covers 13 residues. V lost 5 bases and J lost 3, with 11 bases in between. The germline CDR1 and CDR2 sequences are SEHNR and FQNEAQ (reference sequence). The chain's CDR3 is CASSPIDSYEQYF. Written as DNA, the CDR3 is TGTGCCAGCAGCCCGATAGACAGCTACGAGCAGTACTTC.

Remarks on this clonotype: This is likely a read error, given that the CDR3 carries no conserved phenylalanine or tryptophan at its end. Because the CDR3's place on the DNA is in doubt, the DNA is left out and the CDR3 is given as listed by TCRdb. The J gene is TRBJ1-4, the V gene TRBV7-2; no DNA check was done on the table's D call, TRBD1. Germline CDR1 SGHTA, CDR2 FQGNSA. The CDR3 is 10 amino acids in total, end residues counted. The CDR3 spells CASSPQGTVV.

The rearrangement uses TRBV20-1 and TRBJ1-5; D gene uncertain. The length of the CDR3 is 12 residues. V was cut by 7 bases and J by 6 bases, with 13 bases left in between. Germline V gives CDR1 DFQATT, CDR2 SNEGSKA (reference sequence). The CDR3, as DNA: TGCAGTGTCGGACCCCCGGTTCAGCCCCAGCATTTT. This gives the protein CSVGPPVQPQHF.

The table lists this clonotype with a few counts. The V call is TRBV4-3, the J call TRBJ1-5, with D unclear. The germline V and J ends were trimmed by 4 bases and 1 base, with 11 bases remaining between them. CDR3 length: 15 residues. The V gene's germline CDR1 is LGHNA and CDR2 YSLEER. The CDR3 region is CASSRDFGSNQPQHF. As DNA, the CDR3 is TGCGCCAGCAGCCGCGACTTTGGGAGCAATCAGCCCCAGCATTTT.

This sequence joins TRBV13 and TRBJ1-3; weak D call: TRBD1 (6 bases). The CDR3 runs 15 residues. Per the germline V gene, CDR1 is PRHDT and CDR2 is FYEKMQ (reference sequence). The germline V and J ends were trimmed by 6 bases and 2 bases, with 14 bases remaining between them. The CDR3: CASRGRTATGNTIYF. Written as DNA, the CDR3 is TGTGCCAGCAGAGGCAGGACAGCTACTGGAAACACCATATATTTT.

This clonotype was seen repeatedly, ten times or more. V and J are TRBV20-1 and TRBJ1-1; D call uncertain. This CDR3 has 15 amino acids. V gave up 0 bases and J gave up 4 bases, with 15 bases separating them. Per the germline V gene, CDR1 is DFQATT and CDR2 is SNEGSKA (reference sequence). The CDR3 loop reads CSARDTGPGGTEAFF. The DNA of the CDR3 is TGCAGTGCTAGAGATACGGGCCCCGGAGGCACTGAAGCTTTCTTT.

This chain links TRBV6-5 with TRBJ1-4; a weak D match, TRBD1 (6 bases). The CDR3 sequence is 16 residues long. Trimming took off 0 bases at V and 3 bases at J, with 11 bases between the two ends. The germline gives CDR1 MNHEY, CDR2 SVGAGI. The CDR3 here is CASSYSGGHANEKLFF. As DNA, the CDR3 is TGTGCCAGCAGTTACTCGGGGGGACATGCTAATGAAAAACTGTTTTTT.

Ten or more counts support this clonotype. The genes are TRBV19 and TRBJ1-4, with D unclear. Germline CDR1 reads LNHDA; CDR2 reads SQIVND (reference sequence). The V gene lost 5 bases and the J gene lost 7 bases, with 11 bases spanning the gap. The CDR3 is 13 residues long. The CDR3 is CASSGHEGEKLFF. The CDR3 region has the DNA TGTGCCAGTAGTGGGCATGAGGGTGAAAAACTGTTTTTT. The entire variable domain, with the rest obtained from reference TRBV19 and TRBJ1-4, is as follows: DGGITQSPKYLFRKEGQNVTLSCEQNLNHDAMYWYRQDPGQGLRLIYYSQIVNDFQKGDIAEGYSVSREKKESFPLTVTSAQKNPTAFYLCASSGHEGEKLFFGSGTQLSVL.